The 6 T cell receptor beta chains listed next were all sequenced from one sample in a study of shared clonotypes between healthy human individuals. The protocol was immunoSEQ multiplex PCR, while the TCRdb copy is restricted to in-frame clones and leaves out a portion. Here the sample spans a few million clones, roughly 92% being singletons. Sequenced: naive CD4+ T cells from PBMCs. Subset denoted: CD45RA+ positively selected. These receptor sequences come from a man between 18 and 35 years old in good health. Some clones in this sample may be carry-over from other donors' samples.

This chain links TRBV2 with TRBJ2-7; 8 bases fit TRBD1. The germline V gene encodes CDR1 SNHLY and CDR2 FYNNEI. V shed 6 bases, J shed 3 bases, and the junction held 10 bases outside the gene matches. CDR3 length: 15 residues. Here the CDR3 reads CASSDSWTGYYEQYF. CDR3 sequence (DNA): TGTGCCAGCAGCGACTCTTGGACAGGGTACTACGAGCAGTACTTC.

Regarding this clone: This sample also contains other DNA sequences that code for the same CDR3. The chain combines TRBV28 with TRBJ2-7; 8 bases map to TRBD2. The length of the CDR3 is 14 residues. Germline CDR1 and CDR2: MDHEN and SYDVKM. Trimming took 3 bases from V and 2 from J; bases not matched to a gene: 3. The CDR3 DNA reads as TGTGCCAGCAGTTTGCTAGCGGGCACCTACGAGCAGTACTTC. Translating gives CASSLLAGTYEQYF.

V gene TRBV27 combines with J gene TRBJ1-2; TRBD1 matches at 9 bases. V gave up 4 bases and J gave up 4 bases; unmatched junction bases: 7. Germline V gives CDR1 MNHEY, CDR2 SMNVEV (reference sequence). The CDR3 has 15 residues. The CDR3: CASSSPGQGSYGYTF. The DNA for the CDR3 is TGTGCCAGCAGTTCCCCGGGACAGGGATCCTATGGCTACACCTTC.

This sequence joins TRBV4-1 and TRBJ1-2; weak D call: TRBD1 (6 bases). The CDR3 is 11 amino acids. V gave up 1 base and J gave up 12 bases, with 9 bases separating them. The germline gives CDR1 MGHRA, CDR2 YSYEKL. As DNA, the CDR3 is TGCGCCAGCAGCCAAGGCGGGGGCCACACCTTC. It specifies CASSQGGGHTF.

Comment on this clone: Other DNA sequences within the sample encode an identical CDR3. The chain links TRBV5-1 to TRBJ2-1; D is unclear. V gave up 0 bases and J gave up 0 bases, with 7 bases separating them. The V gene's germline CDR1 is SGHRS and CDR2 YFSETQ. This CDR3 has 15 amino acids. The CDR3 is CASSLVGSSYNEQFF. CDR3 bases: TGCGCCAGCAGCTTGGTAGGCTCCTCCTACAATGAGCAGTTCTTC.

The CDR3: CASRGPTGANVLTF. The CDR3 DNA is TGTGCCAGCAGGGGCCCAACTGGGGCCAACGTCCTGACTTTC. The V and J genes are TRBV28 and TRBJ2-6; D gene ambiguous. CDR3 length: 14 residues. The V gene lost 6 bases and the J gene lost 2 bases, with 8 bases spanning the gap. CDR1 and CDR2 (germline): MDHEN, SYDVKM.